This TCR beta chain was recorded in a study of tumor-infiltrating lymphocytes in primary liver carcinoma. Findings and caveats of the study: Detection in all five tumor regions applied to only about 8-24% of top clones.

From around 530 ng of total RNA, TCR beta-specific cDNA was reverse-transcribed using a constant-region primer. Three rounds of nested multiplex PCR with slightly modified ARM-PCR produced TCR beta libraries. Forward primers for TRBV1-TRBV30 and a C-beta reverse primer served the first two PCR rounds, at 10 cycles each. TCRdb analysed the multiplex PCR reads with MiXCR anew, one entry per CDR3 protein. The sample records about 100,000 distinct CDR3 sequences, around 73% being singletons. RNA and DNA were co-extracted from roughly 20-30 mg of unsorted bulk tissue. As concerns this clonotype: Antigen unknown.

This CDR3 contains 15 residues. CDR1 is MDHEN and CDR2 is SYDVKM in the germline V gene. Trimming cost V 1 base and J 9 bases, with 16 bases left between them. This chain joins TRBV28 and TRBJ2-1; D tentatively reads TRBD1 or TRBD2 (7 bases each). The sequenced sample consisted of liver tumor tissue from sampling region 2. Noted subset: tumor region T2, inferior pole. This sequence originates from an older woman with primary liver carcinoma and hepatitis B virus infection. In nucleotides, the CDR3 is TGTGCCAGCAGTTTATTGACTCAGGGGGAGGGTGAGCAGTTCTTC. This sequence encodes CASSLLTQGEGEQFF.